The clone carrying this T cell receptor (beta chain) was seen just once. Its cognate antigen is unknown. The sample comes from a study of cytomegalovirus exposure and HLA in healthy donors. The study's findings and limits: An analysis was carried out at a later point. It showed that HLA-associated TCR beta chains were more clonally expanded than equally common non-associated chains. The authors enumerated over 150 TCR beta chains as linked to cytomegalovirus.

Primers included in the PCR were 60 Vbeta and 13 Jbeta primers. The assay was immunoSEQ multiplex PCR, and TCRdb's table has in-frame clones only and misses some. The table has roughly 200,000 clones, 70% to 80% seen once. CDR1 and CDR2 (germline): SNHLY, FYNNEI. The V gene lost 1 base and the J gene lost 4 bases, with 7 bases spanning the gap. The CDR3 sequence is 13 residues long. The origin of this receptor is a woman aged 40 to 50 in good health and CMV-seronegative. This chain connects TRBV2 to TRBJ2-5; D is ambiguous. Material: PBMCs. The CDR3 DNA is TGTGCCAGCAGTGAAGGCGTCACAGAGACCCAGTACTTC. It specifies CASSEGVTETQYF.